Listed below are T cell receptor beta chains from one sample, sequenced in a study of patients and donors after allogeneic stem cell transplantation. TCRdb processed the RT-PCR reads anew with MiXCR; each CDR3 protein has one entry. The sample holds about 1,300 distinct CDR3 sequences, about 5% seen once. Sequenced material: blood, either unsorted or a sorted T cell fraction (not recorded which). The receptors here all came from a human donor who was either an allogeneic HSCT recipient or a stem cell or donor lymphocyte infusion donor (not recorded which). It is not recorded whose cells these are; they may come from a transplant donor. Both conserved end residues are part of each CDR3. Fields, in order: CDR3 length, J gene, D gene, clone size, V gene, CDR3 DNA, CDR3 protein. The D gene is left open where the match is weak. Clone size is given for some rows only: seen once, a few or many times, or a class if the clone is expanded.

>13|TRBJ1-2|-|large|TRBV5-6
TGTGCCAGCAGCTTCATGGCTGACTATGGCTACACCTTC
CASSFMADYGYTF
>16|TRBJ2-3|TRBD2|few|TRBV7-2
TGTGCCAGCAGCCCCGGGACTAGCGGGAGTGCAGATACGCAGTATTTT
CASSPGTSGSADTQYF
>15|TRBJ2-5|TRBD2|medium-sized|TRBV20-1
TGCAGTGCTAGAGGACTAGCGGGGCGTGGTGAGACCCAGTACTTC
CSARGLAGRGETQYF
>16|TRBJ2-3|TRBD2|-|TRBV5-1
TGCGCCAGCAGCCCCCGGACTAGCGGGTACACAGATACGCAGTATTTT
CASSPRTSGYTDTQYF
>14|TRBJ1-2|TRBD1|medium-sized|TRBV20-1
TGCAGTGCTAGGGAGGACAGGGAAGCCTATGGCTACACCTTC
CSAREDREAYGYTF
>14|TRBJ1-2|-|medium-sized|TRBV27
TGTGCCAGCAGTTTGATGAGTGATAGCTATGGCTACACCTTC
CASSLMSDSYGYTF
>16|TRBJ2-1|-|large|TRBV5-1
TGCGCCAGCAGCTTGTCTGGCCATTCGTCCTACAATGAGCAGTTCTTC
CASSLSGHSSYNEQFF
>13|TRBJ1-2|-|-|TRBV5-1
TGCGCCAGCAGCACGGAGGGCTTCTATGGCTACACCTTC
CASSTEGFYGYTF
>14|TRBJ2-1|-|medium-sized|TRBV25-1
TGTGCCAGCAGTGAGCCCGGCGTCCCCAATGAGCAGTTCTTC
CASSEPGVPNEQFF
>13|TRBJ2-3|-|medium-sized|TRBV5-6
TGTGCCAGCAGCTTGCCCAGCACAGATACGCAGTATTTT
CASSLPSTDTQYF
>15|TRBJ1-1|-|medium-sized|TRBV5-1
TGCGCCAGCACCCTGGGCGGGAGCGCGAACACTGAAGCTTTCTTT
CASTLGGSANTEAFF
>15|TRBJ2-6|-|large|TRBV6-6
TGTGCCAGCAGTTACTCACTCTCTGGGGCCAACGTCCTGACTTTC
CASSYSLSGANVLTF
>14|TRBJ1-2|-|medium-sized|TRBV5-8
TGTGCCAGCAGCTCCCTAGCACAGGGCACCGGCTACACCTTC
CASSSLAQGTGYTF
>14|TRBJ1-5|-|large|TRBV12-3/TRBV12-4
TGTGCCAGCAGGCAGAGTAGTGAAAATCAGCCCCAGCATTTT
CASRQSSENQPQHF
>15|TRBJ2-7|-|few|TRBV7-3
TGTGCCAGCAGCTTAACGGGGAGGCCGGGGTACGAGCAGTACTTC
CASSLTGRPGYEQYF
>12|TRBJ1-1|-|large|TRBV29-1
TGCAGCGTGGGGGACTTGAACACTGAAGCTTTCTTT
CSVGDLNTEAFF
>15|TRBJ1-1|-|-|TRBV28
TGTGCCAGCAGTTTAGTTTGGAACCCCGGCACTGAAGCTTTCTTT
CASSLVWNPGTEAFF
>13|TRBJ2-7|TRBD1|few|TRBV5-5
TGTGCCAGCAGCTGGGACAGCACCTACGAGCAGTACTTC
CASSWDSTYEQYF
>15|TRBJ2-5|-|-|TRBV7-2
TGTGCCAGCAGCTTAGAGCGCAGGGCTTTAGAGACCCAGTACTTC
CASSLERRALETQYF
>14|TRBJ2-1|-|few|TRBV13
TGTGCCAGCAGCCGCCTAGCGAGGTACAATGAGCAGTTCTTC
CASSRLARYNEQFF